This T cell receptor beta chain derives from a study of regulatory T cells in long-lasting Graves disease. Overall study: Graves' patients (newly diagnosed) had been on antithyroid drugs under 3 months.

Library construction for TCR beta used iRepertoire HTBI primers and Arm-PCR of CDR3 regions. A single record per CDR3 protein comes from TCRdb applying MiXCR to the multiplex PCR reads. The sample has 300,000 to 400,000 distinct CDR3 sequences, roughly a sixth seen once; the top ten hold 25% to 30%. This clonotype occurred a few times. A much larger clone sits a single nucleotide away, making a read error possible. This CDR3 is missing its conserved last phenylalanine or tryptophan, likely due to a read error. Noted time point: newly diagnosed GD, antithyroid drugs for less than 3 months. Scientists built the TCR library using RNA that was extracted from PBMCs. The germline V gene has CDR1 MNHNS and CDR2 SASEGT. The CDR3 consists of 15 residues. Trimming took 3 bases from V and 2 from J; bases not matched to a gene: 0. The sample was also reused in another study, on T cells in Graves' hyperthyroidism and ophthalmopathy. As that report states: Expanded thyroid clonotypes (above 0.001) were mostly also found in blood. In validation, the model predicted ophthalmopathy. These predictions came a median roughly 6 months before onset.

The sample was peripheral blood mononuclear cells (PBMCs), taken at new diagnosis, from a patient treated with antithyroid drugs. This TCR came from a man in his forties with Graves disease. The chain joins TRBV6-1 to TRBJ2-1; 11 bases line up with TRBD2. The CDR3 loop reads CASSEGLAAYNEQFL. For the CDR3, the DNA is TGTGCCAGCAGTGAGGGACTAGCGGCCTACAATGAGCAGTTCCTC.